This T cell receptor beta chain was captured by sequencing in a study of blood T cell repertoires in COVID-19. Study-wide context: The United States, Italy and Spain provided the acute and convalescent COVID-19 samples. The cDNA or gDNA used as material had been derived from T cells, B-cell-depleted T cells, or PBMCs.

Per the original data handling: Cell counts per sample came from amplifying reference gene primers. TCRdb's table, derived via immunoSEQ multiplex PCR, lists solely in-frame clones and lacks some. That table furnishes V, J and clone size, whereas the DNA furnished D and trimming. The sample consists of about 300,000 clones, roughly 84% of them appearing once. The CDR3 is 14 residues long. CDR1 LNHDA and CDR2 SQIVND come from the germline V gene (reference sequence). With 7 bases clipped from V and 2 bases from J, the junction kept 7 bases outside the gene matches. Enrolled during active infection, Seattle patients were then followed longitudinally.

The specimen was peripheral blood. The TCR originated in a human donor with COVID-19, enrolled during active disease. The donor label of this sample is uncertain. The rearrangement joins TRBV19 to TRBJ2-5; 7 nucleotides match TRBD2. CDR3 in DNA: TGTGCCAGTACCCCGCCGGGGGGACAAGAGACCCAGTACTTC. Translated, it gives CASTPPGGQETQYF.